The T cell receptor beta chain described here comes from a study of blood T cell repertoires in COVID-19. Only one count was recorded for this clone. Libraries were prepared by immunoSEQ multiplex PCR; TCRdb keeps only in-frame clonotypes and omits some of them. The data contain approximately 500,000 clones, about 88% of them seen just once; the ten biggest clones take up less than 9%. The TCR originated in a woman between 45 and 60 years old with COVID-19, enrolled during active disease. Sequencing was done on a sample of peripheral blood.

The CDR3 is CAWRDVLLGQGSEQFF. The DNA for the CDR3 is TGTGCCTGGAGAGACGTATTGTTGGGACAGGGCAGTGAGCAGTTCTTC. The gene calls are TRBV30 and TRBJ2-1, with 9 bases lining up with TRBD1. J was trimmed by 9 bases and V by 3 bases; bases with no gene match: 15. This CDR3 is 16 amino acids long. Germline lookup yields CDR1 GTSNPN and CDR2 SVGIG (reference sequence).